A selection of T cell receptor beta chains follows, all from one sample in a study of blood T cells in healthy people across ages. TCRdb used MiXCR to reprocess the 5' RACE reads, holding one entry per CDR3 protein. The repertoire consists of 700,000 to 950,000 distinct CDR3 sequences, with roughly 44% occurring once and the leading ten covering roughly 19%. Sequenced input: blood. Source of these receptors: a woman aged 55-69 years in good health. Both conserved end residues are part of each CDR3. D genes are given only for firm matches. Size is stated for part of the rows, as once, few or many counts, or as a class when the clone is expanded.

d_call	v_call	clone_size	j_call	cdr3_nt	cdr3_aa
TRBD2	TRBV27	.	TRBJ2-7	TGTGCCAGCAGTAACCTAGCGGGGGCCTCCTCCTACGAGCAGTACTTC	CASSNLAGASSYEQYF
.	TRBV6-2/TRBV6-3	few	TRBJ2-7	TGTGCCAGCCTTCTTAGTGCGGGATCCTACGAGCAGTACTTC	CASLLSAGSYEQYF
.	TRBV6-5	few	TRBJ1-5	TGTGCCAGCAGTGGACAGCTTACCAATCAGCCCCAGCATTTT	CASSGQLTNQPQHF
.	TRBV7-9	few	TRBJ2-7	TGTGCCAGCAGCTTAGGCGAGACTTCAACCTACGAGCAGTACTTC	CASSLGETSTYEQYF
TRBD2	TRBV9	many	TRBJ2-1	TGTGCCAGCAGCGTAGCTGGAGTAGCGGGGGCCCATGAGCAGTTCTTC	CASSVAGVAGAHEQFF
TRBD2	TRBV20-1	few	TRBJ2-7	TGCAGTGCATCGGGGGGGATCTCCTACGAGCAGTACTTC	CSASGGISYEQYF
.	TRBV4-3	few	TRBJ2-1	TGCGCCAGCAGCCAAGATCAGGGGGACTCACAGTTCTTC	CASSQDQGDSQFF
.	TRBV4-3	many	TRBJ2-5	TGCGCCAGCAGCCCCTCGTACATTGCAGAGACCCAGTACTTC	CASSPSYIAETQYF
.	TRBV14	.	TRBJ2-7	TGTGCCGGCAGCCAGTCAGGGATCGGCTACGAGCAGTACTTC	CAGSQSGIGYEQYF
.	TRBV4-3	.	TRBJ2-1	TGCGCCAGCAGCCAAGATGGGAACAGGATGAATGAGCAGTTCTTC	CASSQDGNRMNEQFF
TRBD2	TRBV7-3	.	TRBJ2-3	TGTGCCGGCAACTTAACTAGCGGGAGTAAGGGAGATACGCAGTATTTT	CAGNLTSGSKGDTQYF
.	TRBV3-1	few	TRBJ1-2	TGTGCCAGCAGCCAACGGGGGGTTAACTATGGCTACACCTTC	CASSQRGVNYGYTF
.	TRBV10-3	few	TRBJ2-5	TGTGCCATCAGTGACAAGGCTAAGCAAGAGACCCAGTACTTC	CAISDKAKQETQYF
TRBD1	TRBV5-1	few	TRBJ2-7	TGCGCCAGCAGCTTGGTGGAGACAGGGCAGCTCGAGCAGTACTTC	CASSLVETGQLEQYF
.	TRBV4-3	.	TRBJ2-6	TGCGTCAGCAGCCAAGAGGTAACGACCCAGATGGTCTTCAACGTCCTGACTTTC	CVSSQEVTTQMVFNVLTF
.	TRBV6-6	.	TRBJ2-7	TGTGCCAGCAGTCCCCCGGAGGTAATCGACGAGCAGTACTTC	CASSPPEVIDEQYF
.	TRBV6-5	.	TRBJ2-7	TGTGCCAGCACCCAAGTTCAGGGAGGGGGCTACGAGCAGTACTTC	CASTQVQGGGYEQYF
.	TRBV7-2	.	TRBJ2-1	TGTGCCAGCAGCTTAGATGTGGGAACCTACAATGAGCAGTTCTTC	CASSLDVGTYNEQFF
.	TRBV2	.	TRBJ1-2	TGTGCCAGCAGTGAATCCGGGGCCAAAGCTAACTATGGCTACACCTTC	CASSESGAKANYGYTF
.	TRBV7-2	.	TRBJ2-1	TGTGCCAGCGGGGGGCTAGCCCTTAATGAGCAGTTCTTC	CASGGLALNEQFF
.	TRBV20-1	.	TRBJ1-2	TGCAGTGCTTGGACATCTAACTATGGCTACACCTTC	CSAWTSNYGYTF
TRBD2	TRBV3-1	few	TRBJ2-1	TGTGCCAGCAGCCAAGGTGGTCTAGCGGGGGGTTACAATGAGCAGTTCTTC	CASSQGGLAGGYNEQFF
TRBD2	TRBV4-2	.	TRBJ2-3	TGTGCCAGCAGCCAAGTAACTAGCGGGGGGGCCGCAGATACGCAGTATTTT	CASSQVTSGGAADTQYF
.	TRBV12-5	.	TRBJ1-2	TGTGCTAGTGGTGAGGACAGCGTTAACTATGGCTACACCTTC	CASGEDSVNYGYTF
TRBD2	TRBV7-2	many	TRBJ2-3	TGTGCCAGCAGCTTAGTAGCGGGAGATGGGGGAGATACGCAGTATTTT	CASSLVAGDGGDTQYF
TRBD1	TRBV11-1	few	TRBJ2-4	TGTGCCAGCAGCTTAAGGGACAGGGTGGCAAACATTCAGTACTTC	CASSLRDRVANIQYF
.	TRBV12-3/TRBV12-4	few	TRBJ1-5	TGTGCCAGCAGTTTAGTGAAAGGCAATCAGCCCCAGCATTTT	CASSLVKGNQPQHF